This is a list of T cell receptor beta chains from one sample in a study of CD8+ T cells in alopecia areata. Profiling relied on immunoSEQ multiplex PCR, and the TCRdb table lists in-frame clones only, not all of them. The repertoire holds roughly 200,000 clones, 45% to 75% seen once, with approximately 3.3% in the top ten. Sequencing used CD4+ T cells sorted from blood, obtained at week 4, from a patient treated with tofacitinib. Source of these receptors: a human donor with alopecia areata. Both conserved end residues are part of each CDR3. The D gene is left open where the match is weak. The size field is filled for only some rows; it gives once, few, many or a size class.

D gene	V gene	clone size	J gene	CDR3 DNA	CDR3 protein
.	TRBV2	.	TRBJ1-1	TGTGCCAGCAGCGGACTTTTGATGAACACTGAAGCTTTCTTT	CASSGLLMNTEAFF
TRBD2	TRBV4-1	once	TRBJ2-1	TGCGCCAGCAGCCAAGTCAGCGGGGGGGCCCTATCCTACAATGAGCAGTTCTTC	CASSQVSGGALSYNEQFF
.	TRBV30	once	TRBJ1-5	TGTGCCTGGAGTGTACGGACAGCTGCCCGCAATCAGCCCCAGCATTTT	CAWSVRTAARNQPQHF
TRBD1	TRBV29-1	.	TRBJ1-1	TGCAGCGCAACGACAGGGGCGAATGAAGCTTTCTTT	CSATTGANEAFF
TRBD1	TRBV5-1	.	TRBJ1-4	TGCGCCAGCAGCCTGGGACAGGGTTTAGAAAAACTGTTTTTT	CASSLGQGLEKLFF
.	TRBV9	.	TRBJ2-7	TGTGCCAGCAGCGTCCGGGCAGACCTCCGGTACGAGCAGTACTTC	CASSVRADLRYEQYF
.	TRBV4-3	few	TRBJ2-2	TGCGCCAGCAGCCAAGATGTGCCGGGGGAGCACACCGGGGAGCTGTTTTTT	CASSQDVPGEHTGELFF
TRBD1	TRBV19	.	TRBJ1-1	TGTGCCAGTAGCTACAGGGGGAATATGGGAAACACTGAAGCTTTCTTT	CASSYRGNMGNTEAFF
.	TRBV28	.	TRBJ2-5	TGTGCCAGCAGTTTACAGGGGCGGACCCAGTACTTC	CASSLQGRTQYF
.	TRBV7-2	.	TRBJ2-7	TGTGCCAGCGCTGGCCTCAACCTTGGCGAGCAGTACTTC	CASAGLNLGEQYF
.	TRBV27	.	TRBJ1-1	TGTGCCAGCAGTTTATACGTGGGCTCTGAAGCTTTCTTT	CASSLYVGSEAFF
TRBD1	TRBV15	.	TRBJ1-2	TGTGCCACCAGCTCCCGAACGGGACAGCTAAACTATGGCTACACCTTC	CATSSRTGQLNYGYTF
.	TRBV23-1	.	TRBJ1-5	TGCGCCAGCAGTCAACCAGGGCCCAATCAGCCCCAGCATTTT	CASSQPGPNQPQHF
.	TRBV6-6	few	TRBJ1-1	TGTGCCAGCACTTACACGGCTATAAGGACTGAAGCTTTCTTT	CASTYTAIRTEAFF
.	TRBV25-1	.	TRBJ1-1	TGTGCCAGCAGTGAAACCGGGTGGGGTACTGAAGCTTTCTTT	CASSETGWGTEAFF
.	TRBV19	few	TRBJ2-3	TGTGCCAGTAGTATAGGGGTCCTTGGCACAGATACGCAGTATTTT	CASSIGVLGTDTQYF
.	TRBV11-1	.	TRBJ2-3	TGTGCCAGCAGCTCCAGGCGGGATACAGATACGCAGTATTTT	CASSSRRDTDTQYF
TRBD1	TRBV6-5	.	TRBJ2-7	TGTGCCAGCAGCCTATACAGGGGGCCCTACGAGCAGTACTTC	CASSLYRGPYEQYF
.	TRBV4-2	once	TRBJ2-6	TGTGCCAGCAGCCAAGGGACCGGGACTGGGGCCAACGTCCTGACTTTC	CASSQGTGTGANVLTF
TRBD2	TRBV29-1	.	TRBJ2-1	TGCAGCGTTGGTGTGCGGGGGGCTCTATACAATGAGCAGTTCTTC	CSVGVRGALYNEQFF
.	TRBV19	.	TRBJ2-1	TGTGCCAGTAGTCGGGGGCAGCGAAATGAGCAGTTCTTC	CASSRGQRNEQFF
.	TRBV18	.	TRBJ2-5	TGTGCCAGCTCACCATCAGGGAGAGGAGAGACCCAGTACTTC	CASSPSGRGETQYF
TRBD1	TRBV15	few	TRBJ2-4	TGTGCCACCAGCGACTCAAGACAGGGAGTGGCCAAAAACATTCAGTACTTC	CATSDSRQGVAKNIQYF
.	TRBV4-1	few	TRBJ1-2	TGCGCCAGCAGCCAAGTAGTAGGGGGTCAGGGGAAGAATGGCTACACCTTC	CASSQVVGGQGKNGYTF
.	TRBV4-1	.	TRBJ1-3	TGCGCCAGCAGCCAAGATCCGATAGGGTCTGGAAACACCATATATTTT	CASSQDPIGSGNTIYF
TRBD1	TRBV4-1	.	TRBJ1-1	TGCGCCAGCAGCTCACAGGGGGCGCGCACTGAAGCTTTCTTT	CASSSQGARTEAFF
.	TRBV9	.	TRBJ2-5	TGTGCCAGCAGCGTTGATCTCGCGGTTCAAGAGACCCAGTACTTC	CASSVDLAVQETQYF
.	TRBV25-1	.	TRBJ1-2	TGTGCCAGCAGTGAATATGGACCGAGCTATGGCTACACCTTC	CASSEYGPSYGYTF
.	TRBV7-2	.	TRBJ1-4	TGTGCCAGCAGCGAACAGGGTAGTGGTGAAAAACTGTTTTTT	CASSEQGSGEKLFF
.	TRBV29-1	.	TRBJ2-1	TGCAGCGCCAAGGGACGCCAAAGCTCCTACAATGAGCAGTTCTTC	CSAKGRQSSYNEQFF
.	TRBV11-2	few	TRBJ2-2	TGTGCCAGCAGCTTAAGTCCGGGTACCCACACCGGGGAGCTGTTTTTT	CASSLSPGTHTGELFF
.	TRBV30	.	TRBJ2-2	TGTGCCTGGAGTGTAGGAGGAGGTGCCCCCAGGGAGCTGTTTTTT	CAWSVGGGAPRELFF
.	TRBV29-1	.	TRBJ2-5	TGCAGCGTTGGACACGGCCAAGAGACCCAGTACTTC	CSVGHGQETQYF
.	TRBV30	.	TRBJ1-2	TGTGCCTGGAGTCCGCAGGTTCACTATGGCTACACCTTC	CAWSPQVHYGYTF
.	TRBV20-1	.	TRBJ1-6	TGCAGTGCTAGACTCAGATCCCTCCACTTT	CSARLRSLHF
TRBD1	TRBV5-6	.	TRBJ2-5	TGTGCCAGCAGCCCTTGGGTCTACTCGACAGGGGGTGTGGAGACCCAGTACTTC	CASSPWVYSTGGVETQYF
TRBD1	TRBV5-4	.	TRBJ2-5	TGTGCCAGCAGCTTGAGGGGGCAGGGGGAGACCCAGTACTTC	CASSLRGQGETQYF
.	TRBV15	.	TRBJ1-5	TGTGCCACCGGGGGTCAGCCCCAGCATTTT	CATGGQPQHF
.	TRBV14	few	TRBJ2-6	TGTGCCAGCAGCTCACTATTGTCCTCTGGGGCCAACGTCCTGACTTTC	CASSSLLSSGANVLTF
.	TRBV6-5	few	TRBJ2-3	TGTGCCAGCAGTTACGATGGGGGGGGCACACAATATACGCAGTATTTT	CASSYDGGGTQYTQYF
TRBD2	TRBV29-1	few	TRBJ2-3	TGCAGCGTTGACAGAGGACTAGGGGGCACAGATACGCAGTATTTT	CSVDRGLGGTDTQYF
.	TRBV30	.	TRBJ1-3	TGTGCCTGGAAAGTGGGGGCTGGAAACACCATATATTTT	CAWKVGAGNTIYF
TRBD1	TRBV29-1	few	TRBJ2-3	TGCAGCGTTGAAGATGGGACAGGGTTACGCACAGATACGCAGTATTTT	CSVEDGTGLRTDTQYF
.	TRBV19	.	TRBJ2-6	TGTGCCAGTAGTAAGGGGTTTCGCTCTGGGGCCAACGTCCTGACTTTC	CASSKGFRSGANVLTF
.	TRBV27	.	TRBJ2-5	TGTGCCAGCAGTTTAGGGACACCGGGAGAGACCCAGTACTTC	CASSLGTPGETQYF
TRBD1	TRBV12-5	many	TRBJ1-2	TGTGCTAGTGGCACCGACAGGGGGATCTATGGCTACACCTTC	CASGTDRGIYGYTF